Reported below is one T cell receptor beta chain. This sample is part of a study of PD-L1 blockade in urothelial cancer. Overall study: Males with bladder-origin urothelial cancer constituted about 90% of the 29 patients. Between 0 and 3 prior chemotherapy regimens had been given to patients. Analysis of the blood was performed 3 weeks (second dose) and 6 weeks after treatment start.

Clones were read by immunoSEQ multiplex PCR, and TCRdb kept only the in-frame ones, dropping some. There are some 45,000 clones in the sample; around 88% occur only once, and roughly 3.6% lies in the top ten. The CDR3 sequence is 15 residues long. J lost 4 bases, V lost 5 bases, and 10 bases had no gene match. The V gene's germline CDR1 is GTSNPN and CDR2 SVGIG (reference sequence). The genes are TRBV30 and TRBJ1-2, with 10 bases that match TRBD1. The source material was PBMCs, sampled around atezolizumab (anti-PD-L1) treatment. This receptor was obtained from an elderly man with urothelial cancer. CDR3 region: CAWHLTGGAAYGYTF. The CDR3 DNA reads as TGTGCCTGGCACTTGACAGGGGGCGCCGCCTATGGCTACACCTTC.